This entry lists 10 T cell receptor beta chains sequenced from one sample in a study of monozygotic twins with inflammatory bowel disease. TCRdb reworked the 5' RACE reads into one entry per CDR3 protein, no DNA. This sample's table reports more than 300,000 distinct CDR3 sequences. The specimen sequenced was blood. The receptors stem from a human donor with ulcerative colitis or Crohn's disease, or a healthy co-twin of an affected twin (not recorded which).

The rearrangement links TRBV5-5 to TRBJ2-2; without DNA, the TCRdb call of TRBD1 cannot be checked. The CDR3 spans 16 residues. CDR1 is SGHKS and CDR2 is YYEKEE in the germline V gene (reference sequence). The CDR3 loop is CASSWGQGVDTGELFF. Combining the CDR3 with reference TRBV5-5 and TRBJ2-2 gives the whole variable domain DAGVTQSPTHLIKTRGQQVTLRCSPISGHKSVSWYQQVLGQGPQFIFQYYEKEERGRGNFPDRFSARQFPNYSSELNVNALLLGDSALYLCASSWGQGVDTGELFFGEGSRLTVL.

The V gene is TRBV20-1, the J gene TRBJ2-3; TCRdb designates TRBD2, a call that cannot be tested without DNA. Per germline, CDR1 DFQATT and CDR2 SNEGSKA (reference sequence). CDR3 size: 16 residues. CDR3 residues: CSATSGTKRSTDTQYF.

The CDR3 protein is CASSYDGQVNEQFF. The V call is TRBV6-6, the J call TRBJ2-1. Per the germline V gene, CDR1 is MNHNY and CDR2 is SVGAGI (reference sequence). The CDR3 is 14 amino acids.

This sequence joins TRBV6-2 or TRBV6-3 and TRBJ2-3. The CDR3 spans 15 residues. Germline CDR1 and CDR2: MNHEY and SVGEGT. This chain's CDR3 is CASSDEKSGTDTQYF.

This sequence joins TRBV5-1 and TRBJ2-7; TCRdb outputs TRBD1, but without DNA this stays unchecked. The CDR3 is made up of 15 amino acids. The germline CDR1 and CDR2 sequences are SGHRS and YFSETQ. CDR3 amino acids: CASSLGTGGIYEQYF.

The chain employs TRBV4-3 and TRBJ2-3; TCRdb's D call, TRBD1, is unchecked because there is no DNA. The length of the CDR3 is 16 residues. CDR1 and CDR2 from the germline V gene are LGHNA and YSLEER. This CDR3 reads CASSQVPVLFTDTQYF.

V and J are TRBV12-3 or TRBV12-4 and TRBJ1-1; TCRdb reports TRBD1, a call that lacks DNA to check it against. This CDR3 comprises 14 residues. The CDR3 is CASRSTGRSTEAFF.

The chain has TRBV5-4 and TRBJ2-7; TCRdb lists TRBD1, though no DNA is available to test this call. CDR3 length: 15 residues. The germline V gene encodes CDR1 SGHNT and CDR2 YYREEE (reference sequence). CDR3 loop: CASSLRQGDSYEQYF.

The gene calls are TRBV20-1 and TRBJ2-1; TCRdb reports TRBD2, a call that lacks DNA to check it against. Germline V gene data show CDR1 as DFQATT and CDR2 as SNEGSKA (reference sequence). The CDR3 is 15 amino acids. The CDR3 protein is CSASGASGGYNEQFF.

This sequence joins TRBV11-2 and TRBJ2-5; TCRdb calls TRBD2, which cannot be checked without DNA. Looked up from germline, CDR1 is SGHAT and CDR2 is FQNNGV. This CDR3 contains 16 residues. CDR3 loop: CASSLGTAVSQETQYF.